The clone carrying this T cell receptor (beta chain) was seen at least ten times. What it recognizes is unknown. Enrollment excluded any patients with other autoimmune diseases, uncontrolled infections, pregnancy or lactation. The PBMC fraction was derived from 9.5 to 10 ml of fresh peripheral blood. Trimming stripped 3 bases from V and 3 bases from J, with 8 bases between. The CDR3 has 13 residues. The data derive from a study of Graves' ophthalmopathy and Graves' hyperthyroidism. Amplification from RNA transcripts yielded the TCR beta CDR3 regions. HTBI-primed first-round RT-PCR preceded second-round multiplex PCR. MiXCR, applied by TCRdb to the multiplex PCR reads, yields one record per CDR3 protein. Here the sample spans 680,000 or so distinct CDR3 sequences, about 20% being singletons. Whole-study results and caveats: Appearing in blood as well were most expanded thyroid clonotypes above 0.001 frequency. The model reached 70% to 71% sensitivity and approximately 72% specificity for predicting ophthalmopathy progression.

The sequenced material came from peripheral blood. The receptor comes from a woman between 18 and 29 years old with stable Graves' hyperthyroidism. Some clones in this sample may be carry-over from other donors' samples. The chain is built from TRBV12-3 or TRBV12-4 and TRBJ1-1; D gene unclear. In nucleotides, the CDR3 is TGTGCCAGCAGTTTCTCCCGGGACACTGAAGCTTTCTTT. Residues: CASSFSRDTEAFF.